This T cell receptor (beta chain) originates from a study of T cells in Graves' hyperthyroidism and ophthalmopathy. Study summary: Sampling of peripheral blood happened at initial diagnosis, prior to any treatment. General study findings and limits: With a median lead of 6.5 months before onset, the model predicted ophthalmopathy.

RNA transcripts yielded amplified TCR beta CDR3 regions. The HTBI primer set was used in a first-round RT-PCR of the TCR CDR3. One entry per CDR3 protein results from TCRdb running MiXCR on the multiplex PCR reads. The data contain approximately 610,000 distinct CDR3 sequences, about 15% of them seen just once; the ten biggest clones take up around 4%. Turning to this clonotype: The target antigen is unknown.

The V gene's germline CDR1 is MNHEY and CDR2 SVGEGT. The CDR3 contains 16 residues. Trimming cost V 6 bases and J 1 base, with 18 bases left between them. Ophthalmopathy cases scored 3 or more on the Clinical Activity Score and 4 or more on NOSPECS grade, with duration below 3 months. The source of the PBMCs was roughly 10 ml of fresh peripheral blood. Sequencing used blood. The gene calls are TRBV6-2 or TRBV6-3 and TRBJ2-5, with D perhaps given as TRBD1 or TRBD2 (5 bases each). The TCR was taken from a woman aged 40 to 49 with Graves' ophthalmopathy. DNA of the CDR3: TGTGCCAGCAGGACCTACGGATCGGGACCCCAAGAGACCCAGTACTTC. Amino acids: CASRTYGSGPQETQYF.